This T cell receptor beta chain was obtained from a study of blood T cell repertoires in COVID-19. At the level of the study: From the United States, Italy and Spain came samples of acute and convalescent COVID-19.

Participants came from roughly 25 US areas, aged about 18 to 89 years. Cohorts were assigned according to the clinical history that participants reported. Recovered Cohort 3 donors showed two negative PCRs, clearance, or symptom resolution. Generated by immunoSEQ multiplex PCR, the TCRdb table keeps only in-frame clones and is missing some. In the table there are fewer than 200,000 clones, 88% of which are singletons. From germline, CDR1 is SGHRS and CDR2 YFSETQ. V shed 3 bases and J shed 1 base, with 13 bases lying between them. The CDR3 runs 15 residues. Sequences were obtained from PBMCs or T cells enriched from blood (not recorded which). The rearrangement links TRBV5-1 to TRBJ1-2; tentatively, D is TRBD1 (6 bases). This clonotype originated in a woman aged 18-29 years who had recovered from COVID-19. CDR3 DNA: TGCGCCAGCAGCTCTTCAGGGGACGTTAACTATGGCTACACCTTC. As protein: CASSSSGDVNYGYTF. Together with reference TRBV5-1 and TRBJ1-2, the CDR3 gives the full variable domain: KAGVTQTPRYLIKTRGQQVTLSCSPISGHRSVSWYQQTPGQGLQFLFEYFSETQRNKGNFPGRFSGRQFSNSRSEMNVSTLELGDSALYLCASSSSGDVNYGYTFGSGTRLTVV.